This T cell receptor beta chain was profiled in a study of T cell repertoires in cytomegalovirus infection. Study findings and constraints: Using cumulative public TCR beta family frequency, the authors identified those who carried CMV together with the relevant HLA.

TCRdb analysed the reads with MiXCR anew, one entry per CDR3 protein. The repertoire has 250,000 or so distinct CDR3 sequences, roughly 10% of them found once; the top ten carry around 15%. Germline CDR1 and CDR2: SGHAT and FQNNGV. Deletions cut 2 bases from V and 0 bases from J, with 11 bases between. The length of the CDR3 is 16 residues. In this sample, this clonotype turned up a few times. Its antigen is not known. The chain has TRBV11-2 and TRBJ2-1, with D perhaps TRBD1 (5 bases). Source material: PBMCs. The clonotype comes from a human donor in good health (CMV status not recorded). Some clones in this sample may be carry-over from other donors' samples. The CDR3 protein is CASSLQGLGSYNEQFF. The DNA of the CDR3 is TGTGCCAGCAGCTTACAGGGTTTGGGCTCCTACAATGAGCAGTTCTTC.